The 8 T cell receptor beta chains reported below all come from one sample, sequenced in a study of blood T cell repertoires in COVID-19. Data came from immunoSEQ multiplex PCR; TCRdb stores just in-frame clones and leaves some out. Of 120,000 to 150,000 clones in the sample, roughly 87% were seen once. Sequencing was done on a sample of peripheral blood. Every receptor here comes from a woman aged 45-59 years with acute or convalescent COVID-19.

This chain joins TRBV7-3 and TRBJ2-3, with TRBD2 matching over 7 bases. From germline, CDR1 is SGHTA and CDR2 FQGTGA. The CDR3 runs 15 residues. V was clipped by 2 bases and J by 1 base; unmatched bases: 3. CDR3 amino acids: CASSLAGAGTDTQYF. CDR3 in DNA: TGTGCCAGCAGCTTAGCGGGAGCCGGCACAGATACGCAGTATTTT. Full variable domain (rest looked up from reference TRBV7-3 and TRBJ2-3): GAGVSQTPSNKVTEKGKYVELRCDPISGHTALYWYRQSLGQGPEFLIYFQGTGAADDSGLPNDRFFAVRPEGSVSTLKIQRTERGDSAVYLCASSLAGAGTDTQYFGPGTRLTVL.

The J gene is TRBJ2-2, the V gene TRBV27; 9 bases match TRBD1. This CDR3 region has 15 residues. J was trimmed by 5 bases and V by 5 bases; bases with no gene match: 6. Germline CDR1 is MNHEY and CDR2 is SMNVEV (reference sequence). The CDR3 here is CASSQGQGWTGELFF. The CDR3 nucleotides are TGTGCCAGCAGTCAAGGACAGGGGTGGACCGGGGAGCTGTTTTTT.

This rearrangement joins TRBV4-2 to TRBJ1-3; tentatively, D is TRBD1 (5 bases). CDR1 and CDR2 (germline): LGHNA, YNFKEQ. CDR3 length equals 15 residues. With 5 bases removed from V and 4 bases from J, the gap between germline ends came to 15 bases. DNA for the CDR3: TGTGCCAGCAGCGAACAAGGGGCTGTAGGAAACACCATATATTTT. Translated: CASSEQGAVGNTIYF.

This clone has just a few counts. CDR3 protein: CASSLASAGSMGGFYGYTF. CDR3 nucleotides: TGTGCCAGCAGCTTAGCCTCTGCCGGGTCCATGGGAGGATTCTATGGCTACACCTTC. The chain employs TRBV11-1 and TRBJ1-2; D call uncertain. Trimming removed 0 bases from V and 4 bases from J, with 24 bases in between. Looked up from germline, CDR1 is SGHAT and CDR2 is FQDESV (reference sequence). This CDR3 region has 19 residues. Full variable domain (rest looked up from reference TRBV11-1 and TRBJ1-2): EAEVAQSPRYKITEKSQAVAFWCDPISGHATLYWYRQILGQGPELLVQFQDESVVDDSQLPKDRFSAERLKGVDSTLKIQPAELGDSAMYLCASSLASAGSMGGFYGYTFGSGTRLTVV.

This clone showed up just a few times. The genes are TRBV6-4 and TRBJ1-3, with D hard to call. The CDR3 spans 15 residues. From germline, CDR1 is MRHNA and CDR2 SNTAGT. Deletions cut 3 bases from V and 2 bases from J, with 11 bases between. CDR3 residues: CASSETRGPGNTIYF. CDR3 coding DNA: TGTGCCAGCAGTGAGACTAGAGGGCCTGGAAACACCATATATTTT.

The chain has TRBV7-3 and TRBJ2-5; TRBD1 matches 9 bases. With V trimmed by 2 bases and J by 5 bases, 3 bases remained unmatched. The CDR3 loop spans 14 amino acids. Per the germline V gene, CDR1 is SGHTA and CDR2 is FQGTGA. The DNA of the CDR3 is TGTGCCAGCAGCTTAGGACAGGGGCACGAGACCCAGTACTTC. Its translation: CASSLGQGHETQYF.

The genes are TRBV9 and TRBJ2-2; 9 nucleotides align to TRBD1. Germline V CDR1 and CDR2: SGDLS, YYNGEE. The CDR3 is 19 amino acids. Unmatched junction bases numbered 16, after V lost 4 bases and J lost 3 bases. The CDR3 nucleotides read TGTGCCAGCAGCACCTTACAGGGGGCGCTTCCCCCAGACACCGGGGAGCTGTTTTTT. This translates into CASSTLQGALPPDTGELFF.

The chain employs TRBV9 and TRBJ2-3; possible D gene TRBD2, 5 bases. The length of the CDR3 is 15 residues. V was trimmed by 0 bases and J by 2 bases, leaving 10 bases between them. Germline assignment: CDR1 SGDLS and CDR2 YYNGEE. This CDR3 reads CASSVVISDTDTQYF. The CDR3 coding sequence is TGTGCCAGCAGCGTAGTGATTAGCGACACAGATACGCAGTATTTT.